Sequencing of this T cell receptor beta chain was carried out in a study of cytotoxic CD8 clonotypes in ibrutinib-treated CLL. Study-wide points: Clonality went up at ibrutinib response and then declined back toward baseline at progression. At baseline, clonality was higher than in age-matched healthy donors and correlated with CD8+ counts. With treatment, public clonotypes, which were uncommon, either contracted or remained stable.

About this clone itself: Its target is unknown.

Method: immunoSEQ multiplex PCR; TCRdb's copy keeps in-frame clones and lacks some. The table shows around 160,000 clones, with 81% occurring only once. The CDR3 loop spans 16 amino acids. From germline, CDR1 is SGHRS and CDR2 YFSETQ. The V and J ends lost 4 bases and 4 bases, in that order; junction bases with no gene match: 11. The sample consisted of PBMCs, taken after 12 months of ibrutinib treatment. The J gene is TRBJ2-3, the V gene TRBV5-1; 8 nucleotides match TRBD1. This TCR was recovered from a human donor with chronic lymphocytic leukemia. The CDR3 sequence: CASSQRTGMVPDTQYF. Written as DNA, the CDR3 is TGCGCCAGCAGCCAAAGGACAGGGATGGTCCCAGATACGCAGTATTTT.